The present TCR beta chain was sequenced within a study of T cells in Graves' hyperthyroidism and ophthalmopathy. Study-wide background: The initial diagnosis was the point when peripheral blood was collected, ahead of any treatment. Regarding the study as a whole: Most thyroid-expanded clonotypes above 0.001 were also found in blood.

Graves' hyperthyroidism is called stable when ophthalmopathy does not progress within 18 months. Orbital computed tomography and thyroid ultrasound, together with serum TRAb and thyroxine and clinical symptoms, were used for diagnoses. This CDR3 is 15 amino acids long. The germline gives CDR1 MNHEY, CDR2 SVGAGI. V gave up 2 bases and J gave up 9 bases; unmatched junction bases: 8. This clonotype came up a few times. Its target is not known. Amplified TCR beta CDR3 regions derived from RNA transcripts. Researchers ran a first-round RT-PCR on the TCR CDR3 using the HTBI primer set. TCRdb fed the multiplex PCR reads into MiXCR, producing one record per CDR3 protein. The sample has about 300,000 distinct CDR3 sequences, roughly 15% seen once.

Sequencing input: blood. The receptor was derived from a woman aged 40-49 years with Graves' hyperthyroidism. The chain links TRBV6-5 to TRBJ2-1, with TRBD1 identical over 9 bases. CDR3 DNA sequence: TGTGCCAGCAGTTACCTTACAGGGGGCGCGGGTGAGCAGTTCTTC. This codes for CASSYLTGGAGEQFF.